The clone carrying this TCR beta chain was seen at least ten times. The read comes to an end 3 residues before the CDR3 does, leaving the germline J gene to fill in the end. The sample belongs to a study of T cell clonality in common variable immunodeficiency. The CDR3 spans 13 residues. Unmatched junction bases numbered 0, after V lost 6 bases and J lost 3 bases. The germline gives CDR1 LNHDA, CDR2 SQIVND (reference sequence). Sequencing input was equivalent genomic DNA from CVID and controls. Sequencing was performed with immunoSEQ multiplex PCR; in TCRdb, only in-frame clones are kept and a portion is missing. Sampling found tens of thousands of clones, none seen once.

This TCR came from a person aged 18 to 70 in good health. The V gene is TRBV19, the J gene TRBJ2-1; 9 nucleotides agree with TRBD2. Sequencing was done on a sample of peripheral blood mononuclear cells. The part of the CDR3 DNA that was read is TGTGCCAGTAGGACTAGCGGCTACAATGAG. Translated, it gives CASRTSGYNE. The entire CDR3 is CASRTSGYNEQFF.